These 30 T cell receptor beta chains were all obtained from the same sample, sequenced in a study of post-analysis software for immune sequencing data. General study findings and limits: Included in a set of about five TRBV segments more frequent in patients than controls were TRBV5-6, TRBV5-1 and TRBV20-1.

Their recognized antigens are unknown. Incorporated into the TCR beta cDNA libraries were unique molecular identifiers, which served to reduce PCR and sequencing biases. MiXCR was run by TCRdb on the PCR reads, yielding one entry per CDR3 protein. This sample has around 710,000 distinct CDR3 sequences; just over 45% occur once, and the top ten carry approximately 4.4%. The sample comprised blood. The receptors here all came from a girl aged 10 to 17 with multiple sclerosis.

The CDR3 sequence: CASSYQGPSYEQYF. The CDR3 DNA is TGTGCCAGCAGTTATCAGGGACCCTCCTACGAGCAGTACTTC. The rearrangement uses TRBV6-6 and TRBJ2-7; D possibly matches TRBD1 or TRBD2 (5 bases each). The germline V gene encodes CDR1 MNHNY and CDR2 SVGAGI (reference sequence). This CDR3 region has 14 residues. V shed 3 bases and J shed 0 bases, with 9 bases lying between them.

This clonotype has more than one count but fewer than ten. The chain has TRBV5-1 and TRBJ2-4, with D maybe TRBD1 (6 bases). The J call may be wrong; the DNA end is better matched by TRBJ2-7. This CDR3 region has 15 residues. Germline CDR1 reads SGHRS; CDR2 reads YFSETQ. The CDR3 here is CASSLADSFIYEQYF. Here the CDR3 DNA reads TGCGCCAGCAGCTTGGCGGACAGCTTTATCTACGAGCAGTACTTC.

V and J are TRBV4-1 and TRBJ1-2; D may be TRBD1 (5 bases). The CDR3 contains 15 residues. Germline CDR1 is MGHRA and CDR2 is YSYEKL. The ends were cut back, 0 bases at V and 4 bases at J, with 12 bases in the middle. The CDR3 DNA reads as TGCGCCAGCAGCCAAGAATTGGGACCGGGCTATGGCTACACCTTC. Protein product: CASSQELGPGYGYTF.

About this clonotype itself: A much larger clone lies one base from this, so it may be a read error. The chain recombines TRBV3-1 with TRBJ2-1; D unresolved. The DNA end is a closer match to TRBJ2-7, so the J assignment may be wrong. The CDR3 consists of 12 residues. The germline V gene encodes CDR1 LGHDT and CDR2 YNNKEL (reference sequence). The CDR3 nucleotides are TGTGCCAGCAGCCCCCAGTACAATGAGCAGTACTTC. Translation: CASSPQYNEQYF.

The chain combines TRBV7-9 with TRBJ2-2, with D perhaps TRBD2 (5 bases). The CDR3 has 17 amino acids. Trimming shortened V by 8 bases and J by 3 bases, and 22 bases separated the two germline ends. CDR1 and CDR2 from the germline V gene are SEHNR and FQNEAQ (reference sequence). The CDR3 is CASHLSSSDSYTGELFF. CDR3 nucleotide sequence: TGTGCCAGCCACCTGTCTTCCTCGGACTCTTACACCGGGGAGCTGTTTTTT. Together with reference TRBV7-9 and TRBJ2-2, the CDR3 gives the full variable domain: DTGVSQNPRHKITKRGQNVTFRCDPISEHNRLYWYRQTLGQGPEFLTYFQNEAQLEKSRLLSDRFSAERPKGSFSTLEIQRTEQGDSAMYLCASHLSSSDSYTGELFFGEGSRLTVL.

The chain joins TRBV6-6 to TRBJ2-7; 8 nucleotides line up with TRBD2. Germline values: CDR1 MNHNY, CDR2 SVGAGI (reference sequence). Losses at the gene ends were 6 bases for V and 4 bases for J; bases not matched to a gene: 8. This CDR3 has 14 residues. The CDR3 sequence: CASRPERERYEQYF. The CDR3 coding sequence is TGTGCCAGCAGACCTGAGCGGGAGCGTTACGAGCAGTACTTC.

The chain carries TRBV29-1 and TRBJ2-1, with no clear D. V was clipped by 6 bases and J by 0 bases, with 18 bases between them. CDR1 and CDR2 (germline): SQVTM, ANQGSEA. The CDR3 totals 16 residues. CDR3 residues: CSVLRPPMSSYNEQFF. The CDR3 DNA is TGCAGCGTCCTCCGGCCCCCCATGAGCTCCTACAATGAGCAGTTCTTC.

Comment on this clonotype: One end of the junction is discordant with germline, which a read error may explain. The chain has TRBV20-1 and TRBJ1-4, with a possible D match to TRBD1 (5 bases). The germline V gene has CDR1 DFQATT and CDR2 SNEGSKA (reference sequence). The CDR3 length is 15 residues. The CDR3 loop reads CSARDPTASNEKRFF. The CDR3 nucleotides read TGCAGTGCTAGAGATCCGACAGCATCTAATGAAAAACGGTTTTTT.

A note on this clonotype: Given a much more abundant clone one base away, this may be a read error. This chain links TRBV7-9 with TRBJ2-1; a weak D match, TRBD1 (6 bases). The J call could be wrong; TRBJ2-7 is a better fit for the DNA end. The germline V gene encodes CDR1 SEHNR and CDR2 FQNEAQ (reference sequence). CDR3 size: 14 residues. CDR3 region: CASSFGTTYNEQYF. CDR3 bases: TGTGCCAGCAGCTTTGGGACAACCTACAATGAGCAGTACTTC.

The rearrangement joins TRBV20-1 to TRBJ2-5; D possibly corresponds to TRBD2 (5 bases). CDR3 length: 15 residues. In germline, CDR1 is DFQATT, CDR2 SNEGSKA (reference sequence). Deletions cut 7 bases from V and 5 bases from J, with 23 bases between. The CDR3 nucleotides read TGCAGTGTGGAGAAGGCAGGACTCCTGCATGAGACCCAGTACTTC. Protein: CSVEKAGLLHETQYF.

The chain links TRBV7-2 to TRBJ2-7; 9 bases are shared with TRBD2. The V gene's germline CDR1 is SGHTA and CDR2 FQGNSA. The CDR3 loop spans 14 amino acids. The junction had 7 bases not matched to a gene; V was cut back by 5 bases and J by 5 bases. The CDR3 spells CASSHSGRGNEQYF. Written as DNA, the CDR3 is TGTGCCAGCAGCCATAGCGGGAGAGGCAACGAGCAGTACTTC.

This chain connects TRBV11-2 to TRBJ2-5; D may match TRBD1 or TRBD2 (6 bases each). This CDR3 region has 15 residues. Germline CDR1 and CDR2: SGHAT and FQNNGV. V lost 5 bases to trimming and J lost 11 bases, with 24 bases between them. The CDR3 coding sequence is TGTGCCAGCAGCCTACTAGCCTCGGGGGCGTTGGAGCAGTACTTC. Its translation: CASSLLASGALEQYF.

This clonotype showed up just a few times. A much larger clonotype is one base distant, so this may be a read error. V gene TRBV12-3 or TRBV12-4 combines with J gene TRBJ1-4; no definite D call. This CDR3 is built from 14 residues. Here the CDR3 DNA reads TGTGCCAGCAGTTTGGGCAGAGGGATTGAAAAACGGTTTTTT. Protein: CASSLGRGIEKRFF.

The rearrangement uses TRBV20-1 and TRBJ2-1; D is unclear. CDR3 size: 10 residues. Looked up from germline, CDR1 is DFQATT and CDR2 is SNEGSKA (reference sequence). V lost 8 bases and J 5 bases, leaving 7 bases between the germline ends. This CDR3 reads CSILNNEQFF. The DNA for the CDR3 is TGCAGTATTCTGAACAATGAGCAGTTCTTC.

Here the CDR3 reads CASSSYLGNTDTQYF. CDR3 in DNA: TGTGCCAGCAGTTCATACTTAGGGAACACAGATACGCAGTATTTT. This chain uses TRBV28 with TRBJ2-3, with unresolved D. CDR3 length: 15 residues. V lost 4 bases, J lost 2 bases, and 13 bases lay in between. CDR1 and CDR2 (germline): MDHEN, SYDVKM.

The J gene is TRBJ2-1, the V gene TRBV4-1; tentatively, D is TRBD2 (5 bases). Trimming left V 4 bases short and J 2 bases short, with 15 bases between. In germline, CDR1 is MGHRA, CDR2 YSYEKL. The CDR3 consists of 16 residues. In DNA, the CDR3 is TGCGCCAGCAGCCCCTCTCGTAGCGATCCCTACAATGAGCAGTTCTTC. It codes for CASSPSRSDPYNEQFF.

This clonotype came up once. J is TRBJ1-2 and V is TRBV24-1; a weak D match, TRBD1 (5 bases). Germline V gene sequence: CDR1 KGHDR, CDR2 SFDVKD. Trimming removed 4 bases from V and 4 bases from J, with 9 bases in between. This CDR3 has 13 amino acids. DNA of the CDR3: TGTGCCACCAGTGACAGGGATCGCTATGGCTACACCTTC. Amino acid sequence: CATSDRDRYGYTF.

The chain joins TRBV9 to TRBJ2-7, with D unresolved. V was pared by 0 bases and J by 1 base, with 8 bases between. Germline CDR1 and CDR2: SGDLS and YYNGEE. The CDR3 length is 14 residues. Here the CDR3 reads CASSVGVRSYEQYF. In DNA, the CDR3 is TGTGCCAGCAGCGTAGGGGTGAGGTCCTACGAGCAGTACTTC.

The CDR3, as DNA: TGTGCCAGCAGCTTAGCGGCGGGCAGTGGGACTTACTACACCTTC. Its translation: CASSLAAGSGTYYTF. The V gene is TRBV7-9, the J gene TRBJ1-2, with D maybe TRBD1 (5 bases). The CDR3 contains 15 residues. Germline values: CDR1 SEHNR, CDR2 FQNEAQ (reference sequence). The V end lost 0 bases, the J end lost 10 bases, and 18 bases lay between the germline ends.

The V call is TRBV7-8, the J call TRBJ2-1, with D possibly TRBD1 on 6 matching bases. The CDR3 is made up of 14 amino acids. Between the trimmed V and J ends, which lost 1 base and 6 bases, there was a span of 10 bases. CDR1 is SGHVS and CDR2 is FQNEAQ in the germline V gene. DNA for the CDR3: TGTGCCAGCAGCTTAGGGACAGCAAGCAATGAGCAGTTCTTC. Amino acid sequence: CASSLGTASNEQFF.

In this sample, this clonotype turned up a few times. The genes are TRBV15 and TRBJ2-3; D is possibly TRBD1 or TRBD2 (5 bases each). Trimming left V 4 bases short and J 6 bases short, with 17 bases between. Germline CDR1 and CDR2: LNHNV and YYDKDF (reference sequence). The CDR3 extends over 15 amino acids. The CDR3 reads CATSTSGTPQDTQYF. CDR3 sequence (DNA): TGTGCCACCAGCACCTCCGGGACCCCCCAGGATACGCAGTATTTT.

The chain recombines TRBV11-2 with TRBJ2-3; no reliable D call. Germline V CDR1 and CDR2: SGHAT, FQNNGV. This CDR3 has 13 amino acids. V was trimmed by 6 bases and J by 7 bases, leaving 14 bases between them. This chain's CDR3 is CASRPALRYTQYF. CDR3 nucleotides: TGTGCCAGCAGGCCCGCCCTCAGATATACGCAGTATTTT.

In this sample, this clonotype turned up a few times. The rearrangement joins TRBV15 to TRBJ2-3, with D possibly being TRBD1 or TRBD2 (5 bases each). Germline CDR1 LNHNV, CDR2 YYDKDF (reference sequence). CDR3 length: 16 residues. The V end was cut by 5 bases, the J end by 4 bases, with 19 bases between. CDR3 residues: CATSARDPHGADTQYF. CDR3 DNA sequence: TGTGCCACCAGCGCCCGGGACCCCCACGGAGCAGATACGCAGTATTTT.

The chain is built from TRBV7-9 and TRBJ2-5, with 7 bases that match TRBD2. The CDR3 sequence is 16 residues long. Looked up from germline, CDR1 is SEHNR and CDR2 is FQNEAQ (reference sequence). V dropped 4 bases and J dropped 2; count of bases not matched to a gene: 10. This chain's CDR3 is CASSSAGEGSQETQYF. CDR3 nucleotide sequence: TGTGCCAGCAGCTCCGCCGGGGAGGGATCTCAAGAGACCCAGTACTTC.

This chain connects TRBV28 to TRBJ2-4; perhaps TRBD1 as D (5 bases). The better agreement between TRBJ2-7 and the DNA end casts doubt on the J call. The CDR3 sequence is 10 residues long. Looked up from germline, CDR1 is MDHEN and CDR2 is SYDVKM. The CDR3 nucleotides read TGTGTCACCAGGGACTACGAGCAGTACTTC. Translated: CVTRDYEQYF.

CDR3: CSVETGGGANTQYF. The CDR3 DNA follows: TGCAGCGTTGAAACGGGAGGAGGGGCAAATACGCAGTATTTT. This sequence joins TRBV29-1 and TRBJ2-3; TRBD2 agrees at 7 bases. Germline-derived CDR1 and CDR2 are SQVTM and ANQGSEA. Unmatched junction bases numbered 9, after V lost 2 bases and J lost 7 bases. The CDR3 spans 14 residues.

This chain uses TRBV27 with TRBJ2-3; 8 nucleotides line up with TRBD2. CDR3 size: 16 residues. Germline CDR1 MNHEY, CDR2 SMNVEV (reference sequence). V lost 5 bases, J lost 1 base, and 8 bases stayed unmatched. CDR3 residues: CASSLRPGLGTDTQYF. For the CDR3, the DNA is TGTGCCAGCAGTCTCCGGCCGGGACTAGGCACAGATACGCAGTATTTT.

CDR3 residues: CASRIDGTNTEAFF. In DNA, the CDR3 is TGTGCCAGCAGAATCGACGGGACTAACACTGAAGCTTTCTTT. This chain connects TRBV6-2 or TRBV6-3 to TRBJ1-1; D is perhaps TRBD1 (5 bases). The CDR3 sequence is 14 residues long. The germline gives CDR1 MNHEY, CDR2 SVGEGT. The V end was cut by 6 bases, the J end by 2 bases, with 13 bases between.

The chain has TRBV27 and TRBJ1-6; TRBD1 aligns across 8 bases. The CDR3 totals 20 residues. Germline values: CDR1 MNHEY, CDR2 SMNVEV (reference sequence). V lost 0 bases to trimming and J lost 8 bases; unmatched junction nucleotides: 18. CDR3 nucleotide sequence: TGTGCCAGCAGTTTATCTCGCCCGCGACGGACAGGGCTAAAGGATTCACCCCTCCACTTT. Protein product: CASSLSRPRRTGLKDSPLHF.

This sequence joins TRBV12-3 or TRBV12-4 and TRBJ2-7, with a tentative D call TRBD2 (6 bases). The CDR3 spans 13 residues. The ends were cut back, 1 base at V and 5 bases at J, with 9 bases in the middle. CDR3 region: CASSLVGGNEQYF. In nucleotides, the CDR3 is TGTGCCAGCAGTTTAGTCGGAGGGAACGAGCAGTACTTC.